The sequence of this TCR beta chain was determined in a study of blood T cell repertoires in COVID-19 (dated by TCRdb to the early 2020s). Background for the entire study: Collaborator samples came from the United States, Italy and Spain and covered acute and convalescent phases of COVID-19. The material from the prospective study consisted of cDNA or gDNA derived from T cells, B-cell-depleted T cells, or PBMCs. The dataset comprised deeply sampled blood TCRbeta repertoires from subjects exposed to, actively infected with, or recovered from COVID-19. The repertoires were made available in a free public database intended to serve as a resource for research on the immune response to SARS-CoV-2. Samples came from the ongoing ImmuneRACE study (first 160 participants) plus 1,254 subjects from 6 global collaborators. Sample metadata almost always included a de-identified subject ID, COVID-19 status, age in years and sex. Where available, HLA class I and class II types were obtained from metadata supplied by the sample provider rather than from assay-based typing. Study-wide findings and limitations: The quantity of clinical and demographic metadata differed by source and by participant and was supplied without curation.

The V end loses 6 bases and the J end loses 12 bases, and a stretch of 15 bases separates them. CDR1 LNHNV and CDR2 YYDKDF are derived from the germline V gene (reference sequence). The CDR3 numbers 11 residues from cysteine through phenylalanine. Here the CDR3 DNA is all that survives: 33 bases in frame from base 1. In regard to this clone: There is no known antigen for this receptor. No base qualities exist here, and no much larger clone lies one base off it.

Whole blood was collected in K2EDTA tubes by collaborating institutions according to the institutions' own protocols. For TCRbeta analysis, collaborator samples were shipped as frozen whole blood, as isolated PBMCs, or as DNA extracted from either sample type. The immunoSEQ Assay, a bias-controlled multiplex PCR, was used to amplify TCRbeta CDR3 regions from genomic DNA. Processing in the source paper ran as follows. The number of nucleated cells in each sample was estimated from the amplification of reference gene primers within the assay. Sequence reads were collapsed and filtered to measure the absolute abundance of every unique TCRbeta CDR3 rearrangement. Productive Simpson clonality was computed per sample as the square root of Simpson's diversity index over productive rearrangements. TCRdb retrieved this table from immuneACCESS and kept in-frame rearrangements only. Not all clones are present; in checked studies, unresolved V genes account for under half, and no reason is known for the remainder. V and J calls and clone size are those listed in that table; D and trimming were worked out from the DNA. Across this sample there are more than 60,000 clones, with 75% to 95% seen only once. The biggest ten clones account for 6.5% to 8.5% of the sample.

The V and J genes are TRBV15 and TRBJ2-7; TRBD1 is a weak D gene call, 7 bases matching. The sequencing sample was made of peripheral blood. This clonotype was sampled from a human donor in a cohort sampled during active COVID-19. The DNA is TGTGCCACCAGACGTCAGGGGGACTGGTACTTC. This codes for CATRRQGDWYF. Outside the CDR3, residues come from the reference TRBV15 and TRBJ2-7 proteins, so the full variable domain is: DAMVIQNPRYQVTQFGKPVTLSCSQTLNHNVMYWYQQKSSQAPKLLFHYYDKDFNNEADTPDNFQSRRPNTSFCFLDIRSPGLGDTAMYLCATRRQGDWYFGPGTRLTVT.